The TCR beta chain described here comes from a study of T-cell memory formation after mild COVID-19. V lost 3 bases, J lost 5 bases, and 4 bases stayed unmatched. CDR1 is KGHDR and CDR2 is SFDVKD in the germline V gene. The CDR3 consists of 14 residues. Study-level findings and limits: Clones shrinking from day 15 to 85 showed even CD4/CD8 mixes; later expanders tilted CD4+. Mainly CM and EM harbored the contracting CD4+ clones; mainly EMRA harbored the CD8+ ones.

This clonotype occurred a few times. Its cognate antigen is unknown. TCRdb ran MiXCR on the 5' RACE reads and lists one entry per CDR3 protein. The sample carries fewer than 450,000 distinct CDR3 sequences, around 21% recorded once. The receptor was derived from an adult woman who had mild COVID-19 (a few samples of this study predate the infection). Cell type and time point are not known. The rearrangement links TRBV24-1 to TRBJ2-5; TRBD1 agrees at 8 bases. Source material: PBMCs or a T cell subset sorted from them (not recorded which). This chain's CDR3 is CATSDRTGWETQYF. The CDR3 coding sequence is TGTGCCACCAGTGATCGGACAGGGTGGGAGACCCAGTACTTC.